This T cell receptor beta chain emerged from a study of graft-versus-host responses after intestinal transplantation. V dropped 3 bases and J dropped 0; count of bases not matched to a gene: 1. Germline V gene sequence: CDR1 SGHNT, CDR2 YYREEE (reference sequence). CDR3 length: 14 amino acids. About this clone: What it binds is not known.

Only in-frame clones appear in the TCRdb table, and some are missing; sequencing was by immunoSEQ multiplex PCR. The table has around 110,000 clones, around nine tenths seen once; the top ten hold about 0.25%. Specimen: unstimulated CD4+ T cells sorted from spleen or lymph node cells, collected before transplant. The chain is built from TRBV5-4 and TRBJ1-2; 8 positions agree with TRBD1. The receptor was derived from a human donor who was the organ donor for an intestinal transplant. The CDR3 coding sequence is TGTGCCAGCAGCTCACAGGGGGCTAACTATGGCTACACCTTC. Translation gives CASSSQGANYGYTF.